These T cell receptor beta chains were read from a single sample in a study of preoperative IRX-2 immunotherapy in early breast cancer. The assay was immunoSEQ multiplex PCR, and TCRdb's table has in-frame clones only and misses some. The repertoire has approximately 30,000 clones, 90% to 95% of them found once; the top ten carry nearly 6.5%. Sampling was conducted from a patient treated with IRX-2 immunotherapy. Source of these receptors: a human donor with breast cancer. The CDR3 runs from the conserved cysteine through the conserved F or W. D genes are given only for firm matches.

.,TRBV7-2,TRBJ2-6,TGTGCCAGCAGCTTAGTGAGCTCTGGGGCCAACGTCCTGACTTTC,CASSLVSSGANVLTF
.,TRBV5-1,TRBJ2-2,TGCGCCAGCAGCTTAGGGGCCAACCCCGGGGAGCTGTTTTTT,CASSLGANPGELFF
.,TRBV14,TRBJ2-7,TGTGCCAGCAGCCAACGACCGTTACGCTACGAGCAGTACTTC,CASSQRPLRYEQYF
TRBD2,TRBV29-1,TRBJ2-5,TGCAGCGTTGAAGGACTAGCGGGAGCCCCCCGACAGACCCAGTACTTC,CSVEGLAGAPRQTQYF
.,TRBV5-1,TRBJ1-1,TGCGCCAGCAGCTTGCCGAAGGGGAACACTGAAGCTTTCTTT,CASSLPKGNTEAFF
.,TRBV7-9,TRBJ2-1,TGTGCCAGCACCCCCCCGGGAGTAGCATACAATGAGCAGTTCTTC,CASTPPGVAYNEQFF
TRBD1,TRBV18,TRBJ2-5,TGTGCCAGCTCACCTCTACCTCCGGGACAGGGGATGGAGACCCAGTACTTC,CASSPLPPGQGMETQYF
.,TRBV2,TRBJ1-1,TGTGCCAGCAGTCCCAGGGGGAACACTGAAGCTTTCTTT,CASSPRGNTEAFF
TRBD1,TRBV4-3,TRBJ2-7,TGCGCCAGCAGCCAGCGGGACAGGGTTTACGAGCAGTACTTC,CASSQRDRVYEQYF
TRBD1,TRBV14,TRBJ2-1,TGTGCCAGCAGGAAGATGCCGGGACAGGGAGAAGATGAGCAGTTCTTC,CASRKMPGQGEDEQFF
TRBD1,TRBV19,TRBJ2-1,TGTGCCAGTAGTATAGGTGGGACAGGGCGAAATGAGCAGTTCTTC,CASSIGGTGRNEQFF
TRBD1,TRBV11-2,TRBJ1-3,TGTGCCAGCAGCTTAGGGACAGGGGCTGGAAACACCATATATTTT,CASSLGTGAGNTIYF
TRBD1,TRBV7-9,TRBJ2-1,TGTGCCAGCAGCCTCCGGGACAGGACGTTATTCTTC,CASSLRDRTLFF
TRBD2,TRBV6-4,TRBJ2-1,TGTGCCAGCAGCCCGGGACTAGCGGGAGATCCCATCGGGAGTGAGCAGTTCTTC,CASSPGLAGDPIGSEQFF